Sequencing of this T cell receptor beta chain was carried out in a study of patients and donors after allogeneic stem cell transplantation. MiXCR was run by TCRdb on the RT-PCR reads, yielding one entry per CDR3 protein. This table holds 800,000 to 1,000,000 distinct CDR3 sequences, over 15% found once. Input material: blood, either unsorted or a sorted T cell fraction (not recorded which). The receptor comes from a human donor who was either an allogeneic HSCT recipient or a stem cell or donor lymphocyte infusion donor (not recorded which). It is not recorded whose cells these are; they may come from a transplant donor.

The CDR3 nucleotides are TGTGCCAGCAGTCCAGCGGTAGCCAAAAACATTCAGTACTTC. It is translated as CASSPAVAKNIQYF. This chain connects TRBV6-1 to TRBJ2-4, with a weak D call TRBD2 (5 bases). The ends were cut back, 5 bases at V and 0 bases at J, with 8 bases in the middle. Germline assignment: CDR1 MNHNS and CDR2 SASEGT. CDR3 size: 14 residues.